This entry lists 10 T cell receptor beta chains sequenced from one sample in a study of blood T cell repertoires in COVID-19. The method was immunoSEQ multiplex PCR; TCRdb's version includes in-frame clones alone and lacks a portion of them. The sample has roughly 250,000 clones, 85% to 95% seen once. The sequenced material came from peripheral blood. The receptors derive from a man aged 25 to 45 with COVID-19, enrolled during active disease.

The chain couples TRBV5-1 to TRBJ2-3; D possibly corresponds to TRBD1 (5 bases). Germline CDR1 SGHRS, CDR2 YFSETQ. The CDR3 is 15 residues long. V lost 2 bases and J lost 6, with 16 bases in between. CDR3 amino acids: CASSLTGGRPDTQYF. The CDR3 DNA sequence: TGCGCCAGCAGCTTAACAGGCGGACGGCCGGATACGCAGTATTTT.

V usage is TRBV5-1 and J usage is TRBJ1-1; 7 bases align to TRBD1. Unmatched junction bases numbered 7, after V lost 0 bases and J lost 5 bases. This CDR3 has 15 residues. The V gene's germline CDR1 is SGHRS and CDR2 YFSETQ. The CDR3 sequence: CASSLAGQGETEAFF. In DNA form, the CDR3 reads TGCGCCAGCAGCTTGGCGGGGCAGGGGGAGACTGAAGCTTTCTTT.

For the CDR3, the DNA is TGTGCCAGCAGCTTTTCCCGGACAGCAAACACTGAAGCTTTCTTT. Amino acid sequence: CASSFSRTANTEAFF. V is TRBV11-2 and J is TRBJ1-1, with D perhaps matching TRBD1 (6 bases). Germline lookup yields CDR1 SGHAT and CDR2 FQNNGV. CDR3 size: 15 residues. Trimming removed 3 bases from V and 2 bases from J, with 13 bases in between.

The chain employs TRBV5-1 and TRBJ1-1, with 8 nucleotides matching TRBD1. J lost 5 bases, V lost 0 bases, and 3 bases had no gene match. Germline CDR1 SGHRS, CDR2 YFSETQ. The CDR3 runs to 14 residues. CDR3 loop: CASSLAQGATEAFF. The CDR3 region has the DNA TGCGCCAGCAGCTTGGCTCAGGGGGCAACTGAAGCTTTCTTT.

This clone was seen just once. V is TRBV15 and J is TRBJ2-7, with D possibly being TRBD2 (6 bases). The CDR3 is made up of 14 amino acids. V shed 1 base and J shed 3 bases, with 10 bases lying between them. CDR1 is LNHNV, CDR2 YYDKDF, per germline (reference sequence). The DNA for the CDR3 is TGTGCCACCAGCAGAGGGACTAAAATCTACGAGCAGTACTTC. Its protein product is CATSRGTKIYEQYF.

J is TRBJ1-5 and V is TRBV4-1, with D tentatively TRBD1 (6 bases). V lost 3 bases to trimming and J lost 7 bases, with 16 bases between them. Germline assignment: CDR1 MGHRA and CDR2 YSYEKL. The CDR3 spans 15 residues. The chain's CDR3 is CASSQWQGKDQPQHF. DNA of the CDR3: TGCGCCAGCAGCCAGTGGCAGGGGAAGGACCAGCCCCAGCATTTT.

V usage is TRBV6-5 and J usage is TRBJ1-2, with 7 bases identical to TRBD1. Germline loops: CDR1 MNHEY, CDR2 SVGAGI. The CDR3 loop spans 14 amino acids. J gave up 7 bases and V 6 bases, and 11 bases lay outside the gene matches. The CDR3 region is CASSAGQRTFGYTF. The CDR3 DNA sequence: TGTGCCAGCAGCGCGGGACAGAGAACGTTTGGCTACACCTTC.

The chain uses TRBV29-1 and TRBJ2-7; D is uncertain. Germline V gene data show CDR1 as SQVTM and CDR2 as ANQGSEA. Trimming removed 1 base from V and 6 bases from J, with 13 bases in between. The length of the CDR3 is 13 residues. CDR3 sequence reads: CSVEGSGPSEQYF. CDR3 DNA: TGCAGCGTTGAAGGATCGGGTCCATCCGAGCAGTACTTC.

The rearrangement links TRBV7-7 to TRBJ2-2, with D possibly being TRBD1 (5 bases). CDR1 and CDR2 from the germline V gene are SSHAT and FNYEAQ (reference sequence). V lost 5 bases, J lost 5 bases, and 18 bases lay in between. CDR3 length: 16 amino acids. The CDR3 sequence: CASSPVVVGLTGELFF. CDR3 nucleotides: TGTGCCAGCAGCCCCGTGGTGGTGGGGCTGACCGGGGAGCTGTTTTTT.

This chain connects TRBV20-1 to TRBJ2-3; TRBD2 matches 10 bases. The CDR3 runs to 15 residues. Germline lookup yields CDR1 DFQATT and CDR2 SNEGSKA (reference sequence). V lost 3 bases and J lost 6; bases outside the gene matches: 9. CDR3 residues: CSASSPSGGPDTQYF. CDR3 nucleotide sequence: TGCAGTGCTAGTTCGCCTAGCGGGGGCCCCGATACGCAGTATTTT.